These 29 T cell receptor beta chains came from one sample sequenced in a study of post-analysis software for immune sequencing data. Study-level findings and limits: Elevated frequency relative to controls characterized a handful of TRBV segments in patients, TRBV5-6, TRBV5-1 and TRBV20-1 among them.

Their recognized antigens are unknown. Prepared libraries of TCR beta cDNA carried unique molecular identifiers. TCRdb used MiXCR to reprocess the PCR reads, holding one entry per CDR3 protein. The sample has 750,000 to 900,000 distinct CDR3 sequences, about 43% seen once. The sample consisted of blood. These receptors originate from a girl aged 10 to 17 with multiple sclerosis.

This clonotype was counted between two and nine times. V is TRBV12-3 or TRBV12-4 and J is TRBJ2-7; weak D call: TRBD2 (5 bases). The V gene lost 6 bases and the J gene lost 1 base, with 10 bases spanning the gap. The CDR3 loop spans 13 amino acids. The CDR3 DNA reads TGTGCCAGCAGCCCTAGCTTGTCCTACGAGCAGTACTTC. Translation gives CASSPSLSYEQYF.

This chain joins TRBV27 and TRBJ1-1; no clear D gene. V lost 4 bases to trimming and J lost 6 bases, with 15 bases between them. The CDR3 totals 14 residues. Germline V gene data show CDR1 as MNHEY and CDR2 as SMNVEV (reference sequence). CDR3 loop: CASSSSWEAPEAFF. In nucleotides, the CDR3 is TGTGCCAGCAGTTCCTCCTGGGAGGCACCTGAAGCTTTCTTT.

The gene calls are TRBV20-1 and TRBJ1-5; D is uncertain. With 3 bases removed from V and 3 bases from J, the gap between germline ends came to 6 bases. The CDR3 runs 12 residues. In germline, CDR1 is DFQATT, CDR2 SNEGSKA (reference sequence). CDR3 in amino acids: CSASRHNQPQHF. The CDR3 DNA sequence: TGCAGTGCTAGTAGGCACAATCAGCCCCAGCATTTT.

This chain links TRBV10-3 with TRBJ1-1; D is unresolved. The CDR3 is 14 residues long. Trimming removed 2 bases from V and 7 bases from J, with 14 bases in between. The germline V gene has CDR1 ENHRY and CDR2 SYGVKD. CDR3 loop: CAISEPYPRDEAFF. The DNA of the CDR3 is TGTGCCATCAGTGAGCCTTACCCGCGGGATGAAGCTTTCTTT.

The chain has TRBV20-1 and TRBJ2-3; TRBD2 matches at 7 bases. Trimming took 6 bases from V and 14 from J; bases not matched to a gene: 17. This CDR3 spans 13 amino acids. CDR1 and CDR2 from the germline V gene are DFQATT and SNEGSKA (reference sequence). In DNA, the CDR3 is TGCAGTGCCCAGGGCCCCGGGGGAGCGGGACGGTATTTT. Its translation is CSAQGPGGAGRYF.

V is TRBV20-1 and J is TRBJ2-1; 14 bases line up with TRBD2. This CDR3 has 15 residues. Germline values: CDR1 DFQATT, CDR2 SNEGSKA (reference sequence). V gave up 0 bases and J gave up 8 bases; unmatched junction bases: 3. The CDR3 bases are TGCAGTGCTAGAGATCCGACTAGCGGGAGGGATGAGCAGTTCTTC. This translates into CSARDPTSGRDEQFF.

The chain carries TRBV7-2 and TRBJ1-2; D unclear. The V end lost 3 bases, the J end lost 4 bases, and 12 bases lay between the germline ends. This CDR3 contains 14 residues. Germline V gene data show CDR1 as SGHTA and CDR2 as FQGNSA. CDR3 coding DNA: TGTGCCAGCAGCTTCCAGGATGGGGTCTATGGCTACACCTTC. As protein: CASSFQDGVYGYTF.

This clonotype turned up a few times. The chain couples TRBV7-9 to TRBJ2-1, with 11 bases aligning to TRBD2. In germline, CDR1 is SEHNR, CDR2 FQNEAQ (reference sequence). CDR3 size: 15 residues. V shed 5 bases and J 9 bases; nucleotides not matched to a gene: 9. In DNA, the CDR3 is TGTGCCAGCAGCGATAGCGGGAGGGCCGTGGTTGAGCAGTTCTTC. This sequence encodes CASSDSGRAVVEQFF.

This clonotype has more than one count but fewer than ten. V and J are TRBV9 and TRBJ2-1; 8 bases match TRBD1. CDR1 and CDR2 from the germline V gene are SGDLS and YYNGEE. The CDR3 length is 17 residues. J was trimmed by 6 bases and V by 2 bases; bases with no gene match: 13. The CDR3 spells CASSVRNQGAVGNEQFF. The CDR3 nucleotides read TGTGCCAGCAGCGTTCGAAACCAGGGGGCGGTCGGCAATGAGCAGTTCTTC.

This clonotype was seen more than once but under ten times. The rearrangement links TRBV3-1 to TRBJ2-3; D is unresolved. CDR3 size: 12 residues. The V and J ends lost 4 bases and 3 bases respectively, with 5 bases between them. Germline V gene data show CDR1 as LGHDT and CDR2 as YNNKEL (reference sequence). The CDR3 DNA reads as TGTGCCAGCAGCCGGGAAACAGATACGCAGTATTTT. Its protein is CASSRETDTQYF.

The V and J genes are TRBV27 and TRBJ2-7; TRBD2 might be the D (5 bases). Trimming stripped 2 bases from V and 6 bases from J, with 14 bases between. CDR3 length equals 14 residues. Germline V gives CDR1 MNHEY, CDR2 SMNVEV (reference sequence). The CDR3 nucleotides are TGTGCCAGCAGTTTAGCGGGCGAGGCCACCGAGCAGTACTTC. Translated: CASSLAGEATEQYF.

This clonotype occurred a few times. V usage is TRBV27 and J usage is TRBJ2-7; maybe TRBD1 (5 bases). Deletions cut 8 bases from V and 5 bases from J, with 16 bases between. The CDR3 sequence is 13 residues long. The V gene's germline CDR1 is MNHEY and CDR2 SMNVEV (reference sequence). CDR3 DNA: TGTGCCAGCCTTGGGGCAGGGCCCCACGAGCAGTACTTC. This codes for CASLGAGPHEQYF.

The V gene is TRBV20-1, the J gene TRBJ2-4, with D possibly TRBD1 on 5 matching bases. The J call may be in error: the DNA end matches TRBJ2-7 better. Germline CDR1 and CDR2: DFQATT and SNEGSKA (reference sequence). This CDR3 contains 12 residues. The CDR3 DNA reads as TGCAGTGCCACCGCCACAGGATACGAGCAGTACTTC. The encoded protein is CSATATGYEQYF.

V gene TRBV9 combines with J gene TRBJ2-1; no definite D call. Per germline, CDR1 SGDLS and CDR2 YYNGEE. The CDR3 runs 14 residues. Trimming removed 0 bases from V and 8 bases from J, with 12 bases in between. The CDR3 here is CASSVEAGLDEQFF. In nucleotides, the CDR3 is TGTGCCAGCAGCGTAGAAGCCGGGCTAGATGAGCAGTTCTTC.

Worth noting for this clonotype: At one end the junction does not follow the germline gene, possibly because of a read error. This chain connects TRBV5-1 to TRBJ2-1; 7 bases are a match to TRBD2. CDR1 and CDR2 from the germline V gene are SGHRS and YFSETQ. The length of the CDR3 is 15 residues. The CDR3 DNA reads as TGTGCCAGCAGTCCCTTAGCGGGCTCCTACAATGAGCAGTTCTTC. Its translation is CASSPLAGSYNEQFF.

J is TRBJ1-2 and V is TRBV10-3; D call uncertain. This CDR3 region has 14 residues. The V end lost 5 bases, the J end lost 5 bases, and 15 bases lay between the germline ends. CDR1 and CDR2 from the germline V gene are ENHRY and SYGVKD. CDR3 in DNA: TGTGCCATCAGTTTGACCTCCTTGGAATATGGCTACACCTTC. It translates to CAISLTSLEYGYTF.

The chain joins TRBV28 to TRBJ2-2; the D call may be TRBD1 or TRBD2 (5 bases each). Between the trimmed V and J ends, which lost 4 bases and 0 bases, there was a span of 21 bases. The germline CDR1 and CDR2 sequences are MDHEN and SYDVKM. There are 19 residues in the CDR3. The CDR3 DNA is TGTGCCAGCAGTTCCCACCCAGGGACGACCTTTGCGAACACCGGGGAGCTGTTTTTT. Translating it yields CASSSHPGTTFANTGELFF.

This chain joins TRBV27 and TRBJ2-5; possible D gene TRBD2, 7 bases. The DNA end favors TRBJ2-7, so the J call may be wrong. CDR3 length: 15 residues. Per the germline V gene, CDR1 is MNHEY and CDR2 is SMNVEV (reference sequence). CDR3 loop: CASSIQTGTTYEQYF. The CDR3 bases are TGTGCCAGCAGTATACAAACAGGGACTACCTACGAGCAGTACTTC.

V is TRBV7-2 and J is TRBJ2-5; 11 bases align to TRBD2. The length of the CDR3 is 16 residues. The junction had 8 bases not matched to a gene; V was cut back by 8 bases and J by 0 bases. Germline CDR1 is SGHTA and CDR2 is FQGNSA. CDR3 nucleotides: TGTGCCAGCGTGCTAGCGGGAGGCGGGTACCAAGAGACCCAGTACTTC. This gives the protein CASVLAGGGYQETQYF.

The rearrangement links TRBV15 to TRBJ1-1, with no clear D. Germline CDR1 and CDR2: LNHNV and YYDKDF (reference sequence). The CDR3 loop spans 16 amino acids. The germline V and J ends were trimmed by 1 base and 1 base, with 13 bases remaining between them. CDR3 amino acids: CATSRGLGLKNTEAFF. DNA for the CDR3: TGTGCCACCAGCAGAGGATTAGGACTGAAGAACACTGAAGCTTTCTTT.

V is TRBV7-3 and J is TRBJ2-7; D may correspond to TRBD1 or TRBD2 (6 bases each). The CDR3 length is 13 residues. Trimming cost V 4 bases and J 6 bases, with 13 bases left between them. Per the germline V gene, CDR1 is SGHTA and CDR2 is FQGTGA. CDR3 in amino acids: CASSSGRGLEQYF. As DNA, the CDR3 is TGTGCCAGCAGCTCCGGACGGGGGCTCGAGCAGTACTTC.

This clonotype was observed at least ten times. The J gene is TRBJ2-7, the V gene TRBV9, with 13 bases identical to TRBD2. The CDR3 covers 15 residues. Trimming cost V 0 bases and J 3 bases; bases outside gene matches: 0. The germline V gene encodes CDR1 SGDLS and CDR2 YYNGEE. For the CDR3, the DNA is TGTGCCAGCAGCGTAGGGACTAGCGGGAGCTACGAGCAGTACTTC. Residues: CASSVGTSGSYEQYF.

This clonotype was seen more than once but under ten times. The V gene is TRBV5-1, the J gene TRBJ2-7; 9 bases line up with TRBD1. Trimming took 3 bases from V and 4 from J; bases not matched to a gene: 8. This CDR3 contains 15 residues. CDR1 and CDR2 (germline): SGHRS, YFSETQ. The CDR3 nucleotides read TGCGCCAGCAGCTCCAACAGGGGGCCGGTTTACGAGCAGTACTTC. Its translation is CASSSNRGPVYEQYF.

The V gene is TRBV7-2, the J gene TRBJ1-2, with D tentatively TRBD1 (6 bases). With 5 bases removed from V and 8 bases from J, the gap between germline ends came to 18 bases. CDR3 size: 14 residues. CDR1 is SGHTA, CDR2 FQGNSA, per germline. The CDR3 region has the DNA TGTGCCAGCAGCCTACGTGGGGGGGCGCGGGGCTACACCTTC. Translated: CASSLRGGARGYTF.

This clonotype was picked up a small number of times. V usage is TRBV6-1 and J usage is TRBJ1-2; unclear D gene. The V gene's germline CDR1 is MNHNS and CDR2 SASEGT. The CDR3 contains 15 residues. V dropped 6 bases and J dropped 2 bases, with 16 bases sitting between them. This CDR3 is CASSPTGNINYGYTF. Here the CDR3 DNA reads TGTGCCAGCAGCCCGACGGGGAACATCAACTATGGCTACACCTTC.

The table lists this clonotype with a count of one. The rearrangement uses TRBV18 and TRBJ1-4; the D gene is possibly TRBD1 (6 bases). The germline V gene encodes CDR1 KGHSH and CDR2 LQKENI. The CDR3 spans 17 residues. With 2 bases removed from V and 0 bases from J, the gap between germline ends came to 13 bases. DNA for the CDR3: TGTGCCAGCTCACCAAGACAGGAAATTGCAACTAATGAAAAACTGTTTTTT. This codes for CASSPRQEIATNEKLFF.

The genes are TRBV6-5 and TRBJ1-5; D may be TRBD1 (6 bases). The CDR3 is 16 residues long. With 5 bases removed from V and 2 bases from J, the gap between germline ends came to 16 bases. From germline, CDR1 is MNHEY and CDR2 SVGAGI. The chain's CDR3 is CASSKTQGTGNQPQHF. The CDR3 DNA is TGTGCCAGCAGTAAGACACAGGGCACGGGCAATCAGCCCCAGCATTTT.

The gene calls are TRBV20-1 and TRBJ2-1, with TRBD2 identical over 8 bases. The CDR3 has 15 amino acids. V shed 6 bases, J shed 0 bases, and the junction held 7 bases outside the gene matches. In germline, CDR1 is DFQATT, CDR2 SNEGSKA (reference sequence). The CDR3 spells CSAPPSGSSYNEQFF. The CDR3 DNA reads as TGCAGTGCCCCCCCAAGCGGGAGCTCCTACAATGAGCAGTTCTTC.

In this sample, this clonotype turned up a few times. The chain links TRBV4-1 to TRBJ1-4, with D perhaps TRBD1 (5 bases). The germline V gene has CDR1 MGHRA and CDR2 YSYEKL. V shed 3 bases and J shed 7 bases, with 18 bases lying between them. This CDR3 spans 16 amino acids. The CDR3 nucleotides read TGCGCCAGCAGCCAGTCGTTGGGGCAGTTACCTGAAAAACTGTTTTTT. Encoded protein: CASSQSLGQLPEKLFF.